A selection of T cell receptor beta chains follows, all from one sample in a study of blood T cells in healthy people across ages. TCRdb recomputed calls from the 5' RACE reads with MiXCR, one row per CDR3 protein. The table includes almost 1 million distinct CDR3 sequences, 51% detected once. Sequences were obtained from blood. The source is a woman aged 60-75 years in good health. Both conserved end residues are part of each CDR3.

V,J,CDR3
TRBV3-1,TRBJ1-5,CASSQQGVGSNQPQHF
TRBV20-1,TRBJ2-1,CSAAVGEVKSYNEQFF
TRBV27,TRBJ2-3,CASSASGAGGSDTQYF
TRBV12-3/TRBV12-4,TRBJ2-7,CASAITSHANYEQYF
TRBV7-2,TRBJ2-7,CASSRIDRRDYEQYF
TRBV10-3,TRBJ2-5,CAISDRLEETQYF
TRBV7-9,TRBJ1-4,CASSQGGQNKLFF
TRBV6-1,TRBJ2-7,CASSSTGLLSEQYF
TRBV28,TRBJ2-4,CASSSPGDIQYF
TRBV5-1,TRBJ2-1,CASSFSVLTNEQFF
TRBV7-8,TRBJ2-5,CASSLLVETQYF
TRBV5-1,TRBJ2-1,CASTLVGGNEQFF
TRBV14,TRBJ2-1,CASSPISRFNQQFF
TRBV20-1,TRBJ2-1,CSATPRYNEQFF
TRBV4-3,TRBJ2-5,CASSQDGGQGPRTQYF
TRBV7-2,TRBJ1-2,CASSPRTGRNYGYTF
TRBV12-3/TRBV12-4,TRBJ1-2,CASIQGGTGPSGHTF
TRBV4-3,TRBJ1-1,CASSQDWKGSEAFF
TRBV28,.,CASSPMRQNYEQYF
TRBV12-3/TRBV12-4,TRBJ2-7,CASSLRGRPSYEQYF
TRBV21-1,TRBJ2-7,CASRILEPSLIYEQYF
TRBV7-9,TRBJ2-1,CASSSSGKLNNEQFF
TRBV7-2,TRBJ2-7,CASSLERGVTRVYEQYF
TRBV11-2,TRBJ2-3,CASSQGPQGTDTQYF
TRBV4-1,TRBJ1-1,CASSQEVVRDLMNTEAFF
TRBV6-5,TRBJ2-3,CASARGLSTDTQYF
TRBV5-1,TRBJ2-7,CASSLGLGFRSGEQYF
TRBV10-3,TRBJ2-3,CASKRKDTQYF
TRBV3-1,TRBJ1-2,CASSPRQALNGYTF
TRBV20-1,TRBJ2-3,CSATRLKDTQYF
TRBV20-1,TRBJ1-5,CSASGQPYSNQPQHF
TRBV6-1,TRBJ1-6,CASSARRQGYNSPLHF
TRBV7-3,TRBJ2-5,CASSPSNSGQGPYF
TRBV11-2,TRBJ2-3,CASSLAGDNTDTQYF
TRBV27,.,CASSLWDGRKGRDEQYF
TRBV7-7,TRBJ2-3,CASSRGVGGTDTQYF
TRBV5-6,.,CASSRAAGYARETQYF
TRBV11-2,.,CASSRQASRTSAYNEQYF
TRBV20-1,TRBJ2-7,CSARTSRDSLIQYF
TRBV5-1,TRBJ2-7,CASSLGSGQSPGEQYF
TRBV7-9,TRBJ2-7,CASSYSGTSNYEQYF
TRBV7-8,TRBJ2-7,CASSLLVAGAYEQYF
TRBV6-2/TRBV6-3,TRBJ2-1,CASSYSPGDQPNNEQFF
TRBV18,TRBJ2-5,CATSDRDQQYF
TRBV4-1,TRBJ2-5,CASSPVQRGQETQYF